The present entry profiles one T cell receptor (beta chain) with its context. Sequencing used immunoSEQ multiplex PCR; TCRdb keeps in-frame clones, though not all of them. Seen here are 79,000 or so clones, approximately 93% observed once, and the top ten hold around 0.4%. These data belong to a study of technical replicates of blood from several donors. V trimming: 5 bases; J trimming: 6 bases; junction bases outside the gene matches: 8. The CDR3 spans 15 residues. In germline, CDR1 is SGHTS, CDR2 YDEGEE. This chain links TRBV5-8 with TRBJ1-5, with TRBD1 identical over 10 bases. The TCR comes from a human donor in good health. Sequencing was done on a sample of T cells isolated from PBMCs. The CDR3 sequence: CASSFGTGAPQPQHF. DNA of the CDR3: TGTGCCAGCAGTTTTGGGACAGGGGCCCCTCAGCCCCAGCATTTT.